This entry lists 13 T cell receptor beta chains sequenced from one sample in a study of metastatic and nonmetastatic thyroid tumors. No patient received treatment before thyroid surgery. From the PCR reads, TCRdb re-called clones with MiXCR. In the table there are tens of thousands of clones, roughly a quarter of which are singletons. Sample: tumor tissue. Every receptor here comes from a male donor with papillary thyroid cancer or a benign thyroid nodule (not recorded which). Some clones in this sample may be carry-over from other donors' samples.

The rearrangement uses TRBV11-3 and TRBJ1-1; D not resolved. CDR1 is SGHNT, CDR2 YENEEA, per germline. The V and J ends lost 4 bases and 1 base respectively, with 10 bases between them. CDR3 length: 14 residues. The CDR3 sequence: CASSSPRGNTEAFF. CDR3 bases: TGTGCCAGCAGCTCCCCTCGAGGGAACACTGAAGCTTTCTTT.

Ten or more counts support this clone. The V gene is TRBV2, the J gene TRBJ1-4, with D uncertain. The CDR3 contains 14 residues. Germline V CDR1 and CDR2: SNHLY, FYNNEI. The V end was cut by 9 bases, the J end by 0 bases, with 11 bases between. The CDR3 nucleotides read TGTGCCAGTGGGGAGGTGACAACTAATGAAAAACTGTTTTTT. Residues: CASGEVTTNEKLFF.

This clone was seen at least ten times. The chain is built from TRBV4-1 and TRBJ2-7, with 10 bases lining up with TRBD2. With 4 bases clipped from V and 3 bases from J, the junction kept 6 bases outside the gene matches. The germline V gene encodes CDR1 MGHRA and CDR2 YSYEKL. This CDR3 contains 15 residues. The CDR3 DNA reads TGCGCCAGCAGCCGAGACGGGACTAGCGTCTACGAGCAGTACTTC. Translating gives CASSRDGTSVYEQYF.

There are many counts of this clone. The chain combines TRBV28 with TRBJ2-1; D may be TRBD1 (5 bases). Germline V gives CDR1 MDHEN, CDR2 SYDVKM. The V gene lost 8 bases and the J gene lost 2 bases, with 13 bases spanning the gap. This CDR3 spans 14 amino acids. This chain's CDR3 is CASGTGLAYNEQFF. Written as DNA, the CDR3 is TGTGCCAGCGGTACAGGATTGGCCTACAATGAGCAGTTCTTC.

The sample holds many counts of this clone. The rearrangement uses TRBV11-2 and TRBJ2-7; D not resolved. Trimming shortened V by 1 base and J by 0 bases, and 13 bases separated the two germline ends. Germline-derived CDR1 and CDR2 are SGHAT and FQNNGV. The CDR3 totals 16 residues. The CDR3 loop reads CASSLVHGRISYEQYF. The DNA of the CDR3 is TGTGCCAGCAGCTTAGTTCACGGAAGAATCTCCTACGAGCAGTACTTC.

The chain has TRBV6-1 and TRBJ2-3; D is unclear. Trimming stripped 7 bases from V and 6 bases from J, with 17 bases between. This CDR3 spans 14 amino acids. Germline V gene sequence: CDR1 MNHNS, CDR2 SASEGT. CDR3 amino acids: CASTSVFLRDTQYF. The CDR3 region has the DNA TGTGCCAGCACGTCCGTGTTCCTAAGGGATACGCAGTATTTT.

This clone is deemed medium-sized. As DNA, the CDR3 is TGTGCCAGCAGTTCGTACAGGGGGAGTAAAGACGAGCAGTACTTC. Amino acids: CASSSYRGSKDEQYF. V usage is TRBV6-1 and J usage is TRBJ2-7, with 8 nucleotides matching TRBD1. CDR1 MNHNS and CDR2 SASEGT come from the germline V gene. After removal of 5 bases from V and 5 bases from J, the junction contained 11 bases not matched to a gene. The CDR3 loop spans 15 amino acids.

The chain combines TRBV29-1 with TRBJ2-7, with 8 bases that match TRBD1. The CDR3 covers 14 residues. V lost 1 base and J lost 2; bases outside the gene matches: 4. CDR1 SQVTM and CDR2 ANQGSEA come from the germline V gene. The CDR3 nucleotides read TGCAGCGTTGAAGCCGAACAGGGGGCCTACGAGCAGTACTTC. This gives the protein CSVEAEQGAYEQYF.

This clone was picked up many times. The chain links TRBV20-1 to TRBJ1-4; 7 nucleotides match TRBD1. J lost 6 bases, V lost 0 bases, and 7 bases had no gene match. The CDR3 length is 15 residues. CDR1 and CDR2 (germline): DFQATT, SNEGSKA (reference sequence). CDR3 protein: CSARDRRGLDEKLFF. The CDR3 region has the DNA TGCAGTGCTAGAGATAGGAGGGGGCTTGATGAAAAACTGTTTTTT.

This clone was observed at least ten times. The chain has TRBV28 and TRBJ1-4; no reliable D call. CDR1 is MDHEN, CDR2 SYDVKM, per germline. Trimming removed 3 bases from V and 10 bases from J, with 15 bases in between. The CDR3 totals 14 residues. The CDR3 here is CASSFRSIARKLFF. CDR3 nucleotides: TGTGCCAGCAGTTTTAGGAGTATCGCGAGAAAACTGTTTTTT. The full variable domain, completed using reference TRBV28 and TRBJ1-4, is DVKVTQSSRYLVKRTGEKVFLECVQDMDHENMFWYRQDPGLGLRLIYFSYDVKMKEKGDIPEGYSVSREKKERFSLILESASTNQTSMYLCASSFRSIARKLFFGSGTQLSVL.

In this sample, this clone is medium-sized. The J gene is TRBJ2-3, the V gene TRBV24-1; D may be TRBD1 or TRBD2 (5 bases each). This CDR3 spans 16 amino acids. CDR1 is KGHDR and CDR2 is SFDVKD in the germline V gene. Deletions cut 4 bases from V and 0 bases from J, with 13 bases between. The CDR3 loop is CATSDRDPGSTDTQYF. The CDR3 coding sequence is TGTGCCACCAGTGACCGGGACCCGGGAAGCACAGATACGCAGTATTTT.

This clone was counted at least ten times. The rearrangement joins TRBV12-3 or TRBV12-4 to TRBJ1-4; no definite D call. V dropped 2 bases and J dropped 8 bases, with 3 bases sitting between them. This CDR3 is built from 11 residues. The CDR3 spells CASSLTEKLFF. CDR3 sequence (DNA): TGTGCCAGCAGTTTAACGGAAAAACTGTTTTTT.

The V call is TRBV5-1, the J call TRBJ2-7; D unresolved. CDR3 length: 14 amino acids. Per the germline V gene, CDR1 is SGHRS and CDR2 is YFSETQ. V lost 0 bases and J lost 7, with 14 bases in between. For the CDR3, the DNA is TGCGCCAGCAGCTTGGCCTCCGGGTTGGAAGAGCAGTACTTC. It is translated as CASSLASGLEEQYF.